The clone carrying this TCR beta chain was seen repeatedly, ten times or more. What it binds is not known. By 5'RACE with 10-nucleotide random UMIs, the cDNA was made. Using its own MiXCR run on the 5' RACE reads, TCRdb lists one record per CDR3 protein. The profile covers about 30,000 distinct CDR3 sequences, with 9% to 13% appearing a single time and 5.8% taken by the ten largest. CDR1 and CDR2 from the germline V gene are DFQATT and SNEGSKA (reference sequence). V lost 3 bases and J lost 6, with 11 bases in between. There are 12 residues in the CDR3. This record comes from a study of neurological immune-mediated disorders. The study built unsorted libraries from 2 million PBMCs kept at -80 C. Study-level points and caveats: Private repertoires in all groups were suggested by the absence of shared CDR3 amino acid sequences among expanded clones across subjects. The level of TCR clonal expansion was highest in patients with HTLV-1-associated myelopathy and lowest in multiple sclerosis, where it fell below the level seen in healthy controls.

Source material: PBMCs. This TCR derives from a woman aged 55-69 years in good health. The V and J genes are TRBV20-1 and TRBJ1-1; D is unresolved. The CDR3 sequence is CSASYEMPEAFF. The DNA of the CDR3 is TGCAGTGCTAGTTATGAGATGCCTGAAGCTTTCTTT.